This T cell receptor (beta chain) emerged from a study of cytomegalovirus exposure and HLA in healthy donors. Study-wide results and limits: The investigators catalogued 150 or so TCR beta chains as cytomegalovirus-associated. Within an earlier analysis, most TCR beta V segments proved productive either about 90% or about 30% of the time. A few of the chains that were CMV-associated were confirmed in vitro to be specific for CMV antigens.

In the PCR, 60 Vbeta and 13 Jbeta primers were used. Assay: immunoSEQ multiplex PCR; the TCRdb copy retains only in-frame clones and omits some. This table has about 170,000 clones, roughly 73% appearing once. Of note for this clone: What it binds is unknown.

Trimming pared 1 base from V and 0 bases from J, leaving 10 bases between. Germline-derived CDR1 and CDR2 are GTSNPN and SVGIG (reference sequence). This CDR3 contains 16 residues. Specimen: PBMCs. This rearrangement joins TRBV30 to TRBJ2-6, with a weak D call TRBD1 (5 bases). This sequence was found in a female donor in good health and CMV-seronegative. This CDR3 is CAWSGQGNSGANVLTF. The CDR3 coding sequence is TGTGCCTGGAGTGGGCAGGGAAACTCTGGGGCCAACGTCCTGACTTTC.